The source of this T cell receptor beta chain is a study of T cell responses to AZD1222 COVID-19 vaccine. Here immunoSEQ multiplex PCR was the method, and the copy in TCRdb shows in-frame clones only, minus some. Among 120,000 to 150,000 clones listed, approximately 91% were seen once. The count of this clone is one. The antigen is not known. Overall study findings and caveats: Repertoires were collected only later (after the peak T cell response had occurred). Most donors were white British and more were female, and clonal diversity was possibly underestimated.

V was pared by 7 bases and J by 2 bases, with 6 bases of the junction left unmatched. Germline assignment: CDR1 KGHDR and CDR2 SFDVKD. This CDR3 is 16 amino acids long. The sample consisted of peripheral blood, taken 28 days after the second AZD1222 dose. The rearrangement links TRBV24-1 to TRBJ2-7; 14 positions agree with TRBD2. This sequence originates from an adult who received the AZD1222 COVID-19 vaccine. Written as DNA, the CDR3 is TGTGCCACCAGGGGGACTAGCGGGAGAGGTACCTACGAGCAGTACTTC. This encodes CATRGTSGRGTYEQYF.